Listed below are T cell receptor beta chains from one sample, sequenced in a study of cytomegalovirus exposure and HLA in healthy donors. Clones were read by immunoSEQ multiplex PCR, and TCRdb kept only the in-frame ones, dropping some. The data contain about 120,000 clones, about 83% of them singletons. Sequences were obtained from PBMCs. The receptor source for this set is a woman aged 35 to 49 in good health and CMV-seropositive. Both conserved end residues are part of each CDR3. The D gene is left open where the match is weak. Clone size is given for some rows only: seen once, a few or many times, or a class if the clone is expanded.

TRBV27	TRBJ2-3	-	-	TGTGCCAGCAGGATAGCAGTATCAGATACGCAGTATTTT	CASRIAVSDTQYF
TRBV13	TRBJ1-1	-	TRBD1	TGTGCCAGCAGCCCCCGGGACAGGGCTTATACTGAAGCTTTCTTT	CASSPRDRAYTEAFF
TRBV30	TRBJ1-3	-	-	TGTGCCTGGAGTTGGGGAGGAGTCTCTGGAAACACCATATATTTT	CAWSWGGVSGNTIYF
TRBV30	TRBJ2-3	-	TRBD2	TGTGCCTGGACCGGGACTAGCGTCACAGATACGCAGTATTTT	CAWTGTSVTDTQYF
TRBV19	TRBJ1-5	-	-	TGTGCCAGTAGTATTGGGGGGAGCCAGCCCCAGCATTTT	CASSIGGSQPQHF
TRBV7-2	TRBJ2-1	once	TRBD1	TGTGCCAGCAGCTTAGCCCGACAGGGGGTGGGTGAGCAGTTCTTC	CASSLARQGVGEQFF
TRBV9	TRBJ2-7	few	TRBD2	TGTGCCAGCAGCGTAGACGGGGGACGGACTAGCGGGAACGAGCAGTACTTC	CASSVDGGRTSGNEQYF
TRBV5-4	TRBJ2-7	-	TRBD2	TGTGCCAGCAGGGGGACGGGACTAGCTCAAGAGCAGTACTTC	CASRGTGLAQEQYF
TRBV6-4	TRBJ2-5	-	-	TGTGCCAGCTCCCGGAGGGGTGGAGAGACCCAGTACTTC	CASSRRGGETQYF
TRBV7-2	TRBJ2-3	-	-	TGTGCCAGCAGCTTAGCGCGGTCCCCAGATACGCAGTATTTT	CASSLARSPDTQYF
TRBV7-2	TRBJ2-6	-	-	TGTGCCAGCAGCGGGGCGGACAACACCGGGGCCAACGTCCTGACTTTC	CASSGADNTGANVLTF
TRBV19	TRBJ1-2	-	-	TGTGCCAGTAGTATCACACCAAACTATGGCTACACCTTC	CASSITPNYGYTF
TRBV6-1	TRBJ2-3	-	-	TGTGCCAGCACCCGAGGGTCGGAAACAGATACGCAGTATTTT	CASTRGSETDTQYF
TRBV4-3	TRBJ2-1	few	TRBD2	TGCGCCAGCAGCCACAGGACTAGCGGTTACAATGAGCAGTTCTTC	CASSHRTSGYNEQFF
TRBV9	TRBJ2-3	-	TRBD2	TGTGCCAGCAGCTCTAGGCTAGCGGGGGAGGCAGATACGCAGTATTTT	CASSSRLAGEADTQYF
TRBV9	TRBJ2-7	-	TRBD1	TGTGCCAGCAGCGTAACAGGGACAGAGGGCTACGAGCAGTACTTC	CASSVTGTEGYEQYF
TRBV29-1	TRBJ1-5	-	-	TGCAGCGTTGGAGGAGGGGGCAATCAGCCCCAGCATTTT	CSVGGGGNQPQHF
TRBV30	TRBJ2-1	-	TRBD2	TGTGCCTGGAGTCTAGCGGGGTACAATGAGCAGTTCTTC	CAWSLAGYNEQFF
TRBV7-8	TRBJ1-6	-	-	TGTGCCAGCAGCTCAGACGCTACCGGGTCTCAACATTCACCCCTCCACTTT	CASSSDATGSQHSPLHF
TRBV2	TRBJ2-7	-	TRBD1	TGTGCCAGCGGCCCACAGGGGGCCCTTGACGAGCAGTACTTC	CASGPQGALDEQYF
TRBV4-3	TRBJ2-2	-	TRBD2	TGCGCCAGCAGCCGGACTAGCGGGTTCACCGGGGAGCTGTTTTTT	CASSRTSGFTGELFF
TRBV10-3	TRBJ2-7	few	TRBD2	TGTGCCACCCGGCTAGCGGGGGAATCCTACGAGCAGTACTTC	CATRLAGESYEQYF
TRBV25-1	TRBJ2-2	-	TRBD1	TGTGCCAGCAGTGGGTGGACAGGGACCCCCGGGGAGCTGTTTTTT	CASSGWTGTPGELFF
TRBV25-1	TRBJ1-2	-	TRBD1	TGTGCCAGCAGTTCCCAGACAGGGGGCTATGGCTACACCTTC	CASSSQTGGYGYTF